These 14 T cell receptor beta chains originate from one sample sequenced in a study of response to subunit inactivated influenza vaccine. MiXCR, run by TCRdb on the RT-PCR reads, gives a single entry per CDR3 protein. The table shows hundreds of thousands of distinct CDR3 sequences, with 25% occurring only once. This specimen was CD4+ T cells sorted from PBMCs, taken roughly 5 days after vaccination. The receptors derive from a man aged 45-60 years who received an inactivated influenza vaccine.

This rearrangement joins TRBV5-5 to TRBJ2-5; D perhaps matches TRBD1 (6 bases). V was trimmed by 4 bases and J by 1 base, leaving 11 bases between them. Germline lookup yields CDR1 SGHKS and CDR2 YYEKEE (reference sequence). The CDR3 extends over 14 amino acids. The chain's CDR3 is CASSHWTAQETQYF. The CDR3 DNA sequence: TGTGCCAGCAGCCATTGGACAGCCCAAGAGACCCAGTACTTC.

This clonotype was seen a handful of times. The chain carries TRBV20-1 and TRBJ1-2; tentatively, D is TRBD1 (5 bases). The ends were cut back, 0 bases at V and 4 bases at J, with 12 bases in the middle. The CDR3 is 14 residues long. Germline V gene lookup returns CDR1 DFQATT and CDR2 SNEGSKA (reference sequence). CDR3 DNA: TGCAGTGCTAGAGATTACGGGGGGAGCTATGGCTACACCTTC. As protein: CSARDYGGSYGYTF.

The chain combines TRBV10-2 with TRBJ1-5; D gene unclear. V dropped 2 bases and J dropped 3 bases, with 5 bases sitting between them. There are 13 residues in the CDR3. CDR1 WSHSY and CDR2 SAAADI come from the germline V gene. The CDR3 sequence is CASSERNNQPQHF. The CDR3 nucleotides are TGCGCCAGCAGTGAGAGAAACAATCAGCCCCAGCATTTT.

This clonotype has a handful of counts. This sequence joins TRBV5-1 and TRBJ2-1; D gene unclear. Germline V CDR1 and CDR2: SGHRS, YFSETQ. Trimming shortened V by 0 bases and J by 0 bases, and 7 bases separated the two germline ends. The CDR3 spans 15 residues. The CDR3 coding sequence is TGCGCCAGCAGCTTGGTTCCAGGCTCCTACAATGAGCAGTTCTTC. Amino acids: CASSLVPGSYNEQFF.

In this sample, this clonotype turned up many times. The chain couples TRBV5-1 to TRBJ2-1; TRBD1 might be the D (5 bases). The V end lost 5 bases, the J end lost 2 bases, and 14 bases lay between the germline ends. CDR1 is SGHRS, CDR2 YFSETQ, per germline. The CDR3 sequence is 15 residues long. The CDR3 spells CASSSGPDTYNEQFF. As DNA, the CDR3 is TGCGCCAGCAGTTCTGGCCCGGACACCTACAATGAGCAGTTCTTC.

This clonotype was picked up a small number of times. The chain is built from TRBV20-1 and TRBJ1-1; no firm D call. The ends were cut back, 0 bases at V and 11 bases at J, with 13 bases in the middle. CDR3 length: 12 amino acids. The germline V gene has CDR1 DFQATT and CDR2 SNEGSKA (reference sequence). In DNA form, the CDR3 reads TGCAGTGCTAGAGATCTTAGGACCACGGCTTTCTTT. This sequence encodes CSARDLRTTAFF.

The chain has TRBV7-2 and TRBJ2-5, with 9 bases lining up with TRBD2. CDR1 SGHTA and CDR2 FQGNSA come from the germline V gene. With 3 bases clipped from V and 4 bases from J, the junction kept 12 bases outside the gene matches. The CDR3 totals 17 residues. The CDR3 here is CASSFAVSGLARETQYF. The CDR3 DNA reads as TGTGCCAGCAGCTTTGCGGTGTCGGGACTAGCACGAGAGACCCAGTACTTC.

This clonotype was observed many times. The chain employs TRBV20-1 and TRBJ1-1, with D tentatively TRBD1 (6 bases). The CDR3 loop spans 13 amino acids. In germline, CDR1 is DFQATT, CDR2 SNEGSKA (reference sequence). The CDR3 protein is CSPNRDMNTEAFF. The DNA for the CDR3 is TGCAGCCCCAATCGGGACATGAACACTGAAGCTTTCTTT.

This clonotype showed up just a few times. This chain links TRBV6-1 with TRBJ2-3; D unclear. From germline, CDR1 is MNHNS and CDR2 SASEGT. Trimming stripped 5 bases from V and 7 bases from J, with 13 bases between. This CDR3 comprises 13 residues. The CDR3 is CASSKTRANTQYF. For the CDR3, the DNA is TGTGCCAGCAGTAAGACTCGAGCCAATACGCAGTATTTT.

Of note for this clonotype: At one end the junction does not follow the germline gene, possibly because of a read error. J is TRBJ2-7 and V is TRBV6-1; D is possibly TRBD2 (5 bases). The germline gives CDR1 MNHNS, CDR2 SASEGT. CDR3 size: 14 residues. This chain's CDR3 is CASGDTGSSYEQYF. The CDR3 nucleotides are TGTGCCAGCGGTGACACGGGAAGCTCCTACGAGCAGTACTTC.

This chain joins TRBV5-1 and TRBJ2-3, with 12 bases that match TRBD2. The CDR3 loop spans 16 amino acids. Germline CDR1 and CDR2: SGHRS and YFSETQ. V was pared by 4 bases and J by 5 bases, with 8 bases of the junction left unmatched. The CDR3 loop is CASSGKTSGGGDTQYF. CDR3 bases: TGCGCCAGCAGCGGCAAGACTAGCGGGGGTGGAGATACGCAGTATTTT.

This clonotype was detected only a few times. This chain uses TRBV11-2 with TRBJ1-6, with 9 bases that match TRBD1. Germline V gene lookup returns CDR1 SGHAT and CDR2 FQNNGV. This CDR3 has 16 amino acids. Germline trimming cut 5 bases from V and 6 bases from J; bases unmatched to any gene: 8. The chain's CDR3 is CASSMRTGASNSPLHF. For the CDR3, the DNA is TGTGCCAGCAGCATGAGGACAGGGGCAAGTAATTCACCCCTCCACTTT.

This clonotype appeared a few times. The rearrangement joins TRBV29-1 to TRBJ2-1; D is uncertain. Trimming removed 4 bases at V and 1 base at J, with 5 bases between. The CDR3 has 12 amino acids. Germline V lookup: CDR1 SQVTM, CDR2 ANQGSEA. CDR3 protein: CSVGASYNEQFF. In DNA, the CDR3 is TGCAGCGTTGGGGCATCCTACAATGAGCAGTTCTTC.

DNA for the CDR3: TGCGCCAGCAGTCTGTTACTAGGCACAGATACGCAGTATTTT. Translation: CASSLLLGTDTQYF. The chain couples TRBV4-3 to TRBJ2-3, with D possibly matching TRBD2 (5 bases). Looked up from germline, CDR1 is LGHNA and CDR2 is YSLEER. The CDR3 extends over 14 amino acids. V lost 6 bases, J lost 1 base, and 11 bases lay in between.